This TCR beta chain was identified in a study of blood T cell repertoires in COVID-19. For the study at large: Some COVID-19 samples were acute and others convalescent; all came from the United States, Italy and Spain. T cells, B-cell-depleted T cells, or PBMCs supplied cDNA or gDNA.

The authors' processing: Estimated nucleated cell counts came from reference gene primer amplification. Sequenced by immunoSEQ multiplex PCR; TCRdb stores in-frame clones only, minus some. For V, J and clone size, that table is used; D and trimming come from the DNA. Of 250,000 to 350,000 clones in the sample, roughly 90% are singletons; the top ten hold roughly 2%. The germline V gene encodes CDR1 MGHRA and CDR2 YSYEKL. Trimming took off 6 bases at V and 4 bases at J, with 19 bases between the two ends. CDR3 size: 15 residues. V and J are TRBV4-1 and TRBJ2-7; a weak D match, TRBD1 (6 bases). This TCR came from a man aged 18-30 years with active or convalescent COVID-19. The specimen was peripheral blood. Here the CDR3 reads CASRYVPNRDYEQYF. Written as DNA, the CDR3 is TGCGCCAGCAGGTACGTCCCCAACAGGGATTACGAGCAGTACTTC.